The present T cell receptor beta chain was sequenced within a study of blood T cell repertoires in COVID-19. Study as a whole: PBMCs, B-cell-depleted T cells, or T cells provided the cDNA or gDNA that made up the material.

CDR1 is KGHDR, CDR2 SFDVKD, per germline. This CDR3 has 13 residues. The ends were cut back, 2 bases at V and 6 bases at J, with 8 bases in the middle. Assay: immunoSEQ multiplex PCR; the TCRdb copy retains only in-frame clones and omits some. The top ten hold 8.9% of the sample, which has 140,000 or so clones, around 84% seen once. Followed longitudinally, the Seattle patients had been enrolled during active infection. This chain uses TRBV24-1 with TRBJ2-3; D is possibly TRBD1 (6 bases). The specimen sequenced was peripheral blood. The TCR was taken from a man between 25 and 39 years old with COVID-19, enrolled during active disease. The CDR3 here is CATSDWDTDTQYF. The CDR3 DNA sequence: TGTGCCACCAGTGATTGGGACACCGATACGCAGTATTTT.